These 2 T cell receptor beta chains share one sample of origin, sequenced in a study of blood T cell repertoires in COVID-19. Profiled with immunoSEQ multiplex PCR; TCRdb holds only in-frame clones, not every one. The sample contains 97,000 or so clones, about nine tenths of which appear only once. Sequencing used peripheral blood. These receptors were taken from a woman aged 45-59 years with COVID-19, enrolled during active disease.

The chain has TRBV11-1 and TRBJ2-1; D gene uncertain. Germline V gene lookup returns CDR1 SGHAT and CDR2 FQDESV (reference sequence). Trimming removed 5 bases from V and 8 bases from J, with 19 bases in between. The CDR3 covers 15 residues. The CDR3 sequence: CASSPKKRGTYEQFF. The DNA for the CDR3 is TGTGCCAGCAGCCCTAAAAAGAGAGGTACATATGAGCAGTTCTTC.

The chain links TRBV19 to TRBJ1-2, with D possibly matching TRBD1 (6 bases). Germline V lookup: CDR1 LNHDA, CDR2 SQIVND (reference sequence). Trimming took off 4 bases at V and 8 bases at J, with 17 bases between the two ends. The CDR3 length is 14 residues. The CDR3 sequence is CASSSLAGAEGYTF. As DNA, the CDR3 is TGTGCCAGTAGTAGTCTGGCGGGGGCTGAAGGCTACACCTTC.